Here is one TCR beta chain with its context. The data were taken from a study of blood T cell repertoires in COVID-19. Some clones are missing from TCRdb's copy, which holds only in-frame ones; the method was immunoSEQ multiplex PCR. The repertoire includes over 120,000 clones, roughly 79% of them detected once, and around 3% sits in the top ten. Categorization into cohorts depended on clinical history that participants reported. CDR1 SGHDT and CDR2 YYEEEE come from the germline V gene. Unmatched junction bases numbered 1, after V lost 0 bases and J lost 7 bases. The CDR3 loop spans 14 amino acids. The rearrangement uses TRBV5-6 and TRBJ1-5; 10 nucleotides line up with TRBD1. Material for sequencing was PBMCs or T cells enriched from blood (not recorded which). The receptor was derived from a woman between 45 and 60 years old who had recovered from COVID-19. Here the CDR3 DNA reads TGTGCCAGCAGCTTGGGGGGACAGGGGCAGCCCCAGCATTTT. Translation gives CASSLGGQGQPQHF.